Listed here are 32 T cell receptor beta chains from one sample, sequenced in a study of blood T cell repertoires in COVID-19. Some clones are missing from TCRdb's copy, which holds only in-frame ones; the method was immunoSEQ multiplex PCR. Counted here are 90,000 to 120,000 clones, around 88% occurring once; the ten biggest clones make up 6.8%. The sequenced material came from peripheral blood. The receptors stem from a man aged 50-60 years with active or convalescent COVID-19.

The chain recombines TRBV18 with TRBJ1-3; the D is unclear. Germline loops: CDR1 KGHSH, CDR2 LQKENI. The CDR3 length is 14 residues. Trimming removed 5 bases at V and 0 bases at J, with 8 bases between. The CDR3 is CASSTGDSGNTIYF. The CDR3 nucleotides read TGTGCCAGCTCAACCGGGGACTCTGGAAACACCATATATTTT.

The chain uses TRBV7-2 and TRBJ2-3; TRBD2 aligns across 8 bases. CDR1 and CDR2 (germline): SGHTA, FQGNSA. V lost 5 bases, J lost 2 bases, and 3 bases stayed unmatched. This CDR3 has 14 residues. CDR3 in DNA: TGTGCCAGCAGCCCTGGACTAGCCACAGATACGCAGTATTTT. Its translation is CASSPGLATDTQYF.

The V call is TRBV28, the J call TRBJ2-5; the D gene is possibly TRBD2 (5 bases). The CDR3 consists of 15 residues. Trimming removed 2 bases at V and 0 bases at J, with 10 bases between. Germline values: CDR1 MDHEN, CDR2 SYDVKM. CDR3 sequence reads: CASSLRGGYQETQYF. CDR3 nucleotides: TGTGCCAGCAGTTTACGAGGAGGATACCAAGAGACCCAGTACTTC.

V is TRBV30 and J is TRBJ2-7; 9 positions match TRBD2. The germline CDR1 and CDR2 sequences are GTSNPN and SVGIG (reference sequence). V lost 3 bases, J lost 1 base, and 4 bases stayed unmatched. This CDR3 contains 14 residues. CDR3 in amino acids: CAWRSSGMSYEQYF. CDR3 nucleotides: TGTGCCTGGAGATCTAGCGGGATGTCCTACGAGCAGTACTTC.

J is TRBJ2-7 and V is TRBV5-1; perhaps TRBD1 as D (6 bases). Germline V lookup: CDR1 SGHRS, CDR2 YFSETQ. The CDR3 contains 16 residues. V dropped 4 bases and J dropped 2 bases, with 19 bases sitting between them. The CDR3 loop reads CASSPPTGTQTYEQYF. The CDR3 DNA sequence: TGCGCCAGCAGCCCTCCTACAGGGACCCAAACCTACGAGCAGTACTTC.

In its sample, this clone was seen once. The DNA for the CDR3 is TGTGCCAGCAGTACAGGGGGCAACGAGCAGTACTTC. This translates into CASSTGGNEQYF. The rearrangement links TRBV7-9 to TRBJ2-7; 9 nucleotides align to TRBD1. The CDR3 contains 12 residues. The V segment lost 6 bases and the J segment 5 bases; nucleotides outside the gene matches: 2. The germline CDR1 and CDR2 sequences are SEHNR and FQNEAQ (reference sequence).

The sample holds one count of this clone. V is TRBV13 and J is TRBJ2-1; the match to TRBD2 covers 14 bases. Looked up from germline, CDR1 is PRHDT and CDR2 is FYEKMQ (reference sequence). With V trimmed by 5 bases and J by 8 bases, 11 bases remained unmatched. The CDR3 has 17 amino acids. The CDR3 nucleotides are TGTGCCAGCAGCCCTCGAGGACTAGCGGGAGGATTTGATGAGCAGTTCTTC. Protein product: CASSPRGLAGGFDEQFF.

This clone was observed a single time. The V and J genes are TRBV6-5 and TRBJ2-7, with 10 bases that match TRBD1. V trimming: 4 bases; J trimming: 3 bases; junction bases outside the gene matches: 6. The CDR3 runs to 15 residues. From germline, CDR1 is MNHEY and CDR2 SVGAGI. In DNA, the CDR3 is TGTGCCAGCAGTTTAAGGACAGGGGGGTTCTACGAGCAGTACTTC. The encoded protein is CASSLRTGGFYEQYF.

The V gene is TRBV28, the J gene TRBJ1-2, with 7 bases aligning to TRBD1. Germline loops: CDR1 MDHEN, CDR2 SYDVKM. The CDR3 is 17 residues long. The junction had 12 bases not matched to a gene; V was cut back by 1 base and J by 4 bases. CDR3 sequence (DNA): TGTGCCAGCAGTTTATCCGGCGGTGGAGGGGGCAGCTATGGCTACACCTTC. Translation gives CASSLSGGGGGSYGYTF.

This rearrangement joins TRBV28 to TRBJ1-2; the match to TRBD1 covers 7 bases. V lost 6 bases, J lost 4 bases, and 8 bases stayed unmatched. CDR3 length equals 14 residues. Germline assignment: CDR1 MDHEN and CDR2 SYDVKM. The CDR3 DNA reads as TGTGCCAGCAGCCGGGACAGCTTGGGCTATGGCTACACCTTC. Translating it yields CASSRDSLGYGYTF.

The chain is built from TRBV10-1 and TRBJ1-2; D is undetermined. CDR3 length equals 13 residues. Germline-derived CDR1 and CDR2 are WNHNN and SYGVQD (reference sequence). The V end lost 10 bases, the J end lost 2 bases, and 14 bases lay between the germline ends. For the CDR3, the DNA is TGCGCCACCGCTGCCGACACCAACTATGGCTACACCTTC. This sequence encodes CATAADTNYGYTF.

This chain links TRBV4-3 with TRBJ2-6; tentatively, D is TRBD2 (6 bases). This CDR3 comprises 17 residues. CDR1 LGHNA and CDR2 YSLEER come from the germline V gene. The ends were cut back, 1 base at V and 0 bases at J, with 10 bases in the middle. Here the CDR3 reads CASSQGGDYSGANVLTF. The CDR3 DNA reads as TGCGCCAGCAGCCAAGGGGGGGATTACTCTGGGGCCAACGTCCTGACTTTC.

The gene calls are TRBV6-5 and TRBJ2-5; no clear D gene. The length of the CDR3 is 13 residues. Germline values: CDR1 MNHEY, CDR2 SVGAGI. Between the trimmed V and J ends, which lost 11 bases and 5 bases, there was a span of 18 bases. The DNA of the CDR3 is TGTGCCTCCACCCGCCTAATCGGGGAGACCCAGTACTTC. Its translation: CASTRLIGETQYF.

The genes are TRBV12-3 or TRBV12-4 and TRBJ2-2, with D possibly being TRBD2 (6 bases). CDR3 size: 12 residues. Between the trimmed V and J ends, which lost 6 bases and 5 bases, there was a span of 7 bases. This CDR3 is CASRLATGELFF. The CDR3 nucleotides are TGTGCCAGCAGACTAGCAACCGGGGAGCTGTTTTTT.

The rearrangement uses TRBV5-1 and TRBJ1-1, with TRBD1 identical over 9 bases. CDR1 SGHRS and CDR2 YFSETQ come from the germline V gene. J was trimmed by 4 bases and V by 0 bases; bases with no gene match: 4. The CDR3 has 15 residues. This CDR3 reads CASSLGTGVGTEAFF. The CDR3 DNA reads as TGCGCCAGCAGCTTGGGGACAGGGGTAGGCACTGAAGCTTTCTTT.

J is TRBJ1-6 and V is TRBV3-1 (or the pseudogene TRBV3-2); possibly TRBD1 for D (5 bases). The germline gives CDR1 LGHDT, CDR2 YNNKEL (reference sequence). The CDR3 totals 16 residues. V was pared by 1 base and J by 9 bases, with 16 bases between. Here the CDR3 DNA reads TGTGCCAGCAGCCAAGGGCCCGGGGGTGGAAGTTCACCCCTCCACTTT. It translates to CASSQGPGGGSSPLHF.

The rearrangement uses TRBV6-6 and TRBJ2-2; 9 bases align to TRBD2. Unmatched junction bases numbered 9, after V lost 7 bases and J lost 6 bases. This CDR3 comprises 15 residues. Germline V CDR1 and CDR2: MNHNY, SVGAGI (reference sequence). The CDR3 DNA follows: TGTGCCAGCACCAATGCGGGAGGGAGGGCCGGGGAGCTGTTTTTT. Protein sequence: CASTNAGGRAGELFF.

The V and J genes are TRBV10-1 and TRBJ2-3, with D possibly TRBD1 on 6 matching bases. In germline, CDR1 is WNHNN, CDR2 SYGVQD (reference sequence). The CDR3 is made up of 13 amino acids. V was pared by 10 bases and J by 3 bases, with 14 bases between. The CDR3 DNA reads as TGCGCCACACGAGGGGGAGTTACAGATACGCAGTATTTT. As protein: CATRGGVTDTQYF.

The rearrangement links TRBV5-1 to TRBJ1-2; TRBD1 matches at 7 bases. Germline V lookup: CDR1 SGHRS, CDR2 YFSETQ. The CDR3 length is 14 residues. The V segment lost 0 bases and the J segment 6 bases; nucleotides outside the gene matches: 5. The CDR3 loop is CASSLAGQGDGYTF. As DNA, the CDR3 is TGCGCCAGCAGCTTGGCTGGGCAGGGGGATGGCTACACCTTC.

The chain carries TRBV30 and TRBJ1-1; 9 bases match TRBD1. J gave up 4 bases and V 4 bases, and 7 bases lay outside the gene matches. From germline, CDR1 is GTSNPN and CDR2 SVGIG (reference sequence). This CDR3 spans 14 amino acids. CDR3 DNA sequence: TGTGCCTGGACCTCTGGGACAGGGCGCACTGAAGCTTTCTTT. It is translated as CAWTSGTGRTEAFF. Full variable domain (remainder filled in from reference TRBV30 and TRBJ1-1): SQTIHQWPATLVQPVGSPLSLECTVEGTSNPNLYWYRQAAGRGLQLLFYSVGIGQISSEVPQNLSASRPQDRQFILSSKKLLLSDSGFYLCAWTSGTGRTEAFFGQGTRLTVV.

CDR3 sequence (DNA): TGCGCCAGCAGCCAAGATAGTACAGGGATCTATGGCTACACCTTC. Its translation is CASSQDSTGIYGYTF. The rearrangement joins TRBV4-3 to TRBJ1-2; tentative D call: TRBD1 (6 bases). The CDR3 is made up of 15 amino acids. Trimming left V 0 bases short and J 4 bases short, with 12 bases between. Looked up from germline, CDR1 is LGHNA and CDR2 is YSLEER.

The genes are TRBV18 and TRBJ1-6, with a possible D match to TRBD1 (6 bases). From germline, CDR1 is KGHSH and CDR2 LQKENI. Trimming took 5 bases from V and 11 from J, leaving 13 bases between them. The length of the CDR3 is 13 residues. The CDR3 is CASSVDRTTPLHF. As DNA, the CDR3 is TGTGCCAGCTCAGTGGACAGAACGACACCCCTCCACTTT.

V usage is TRBV9 and J usage is TRBJ2-7, with TRBD2 matching 8 bases. The CDR3 has 14 amino acids. V trimming: 4 bases; J trimming: 4 bases; junction bases outside the gene matches: 7. Germline CDR1 and CDR2: SGDLS and YYNGEE. CDR3 coding DNA: TGTGCCAGCAGCTTCGGGACTAGTTGGTACGAGCAGTACTTC. Its translation is CASSFGTSWYEQYF.

The rearrangement uses TRBV29-1 and TRBJ2-3; the match to TRBD2 covers 14 bases. V trimming: 6 bases; J trimming: 5 bases; junction bases outside the gene matches: 7. Germline values: CDR1 SQVTM, CDR2 ANQGSEA. This CDR3 comprises 15 residues. CDR3 bases: TGCAGCGTAGGACTAGCGGGAGGTTTTCAAGATACGCAGTATTTT. As protein: CSVGLAGGFQDTQYF.

V and J are TRBV2 and TRBJ2-7; D may be TRBD2 (6 bases). There are 15 residues in the CDR3. Germline CDR1 SNHLY, CDR2 FYNNEI. V dropped 7 bases and J dropped 0 bases, with 16 bases sitting between them. The CDR3 region is CASISPGLPSYEQYF. The CDR3 DNA is TGTGCCAGCATCTCTCCGGGACTGCCCTCCTACGAGCAGTACTTC.

This clone was seen only once. The chain links TRBV6-5 to TRBJ1-5; 9 bases agree with TRBD1. In germline, CDR1 is MNHEY, CDR2 SVGAGI. The V gene end was trimmed by 5 bases and the J gene end by 6 bases; junction bases not matched to a gene: 8. The CDR3 spans 15 residues. CDR3 DNA: TGTGCCAGCAGTCCCTCACAGGGGGCCCGTCAGCCCCAGCATTTT. Protein product: CASSPSQGARQPQHF.

V is TRBV29-1 and J is TRBJ2-1; D may be TRBD2 (7 bases). The germline V gene encodes CDR1 SQVTM and CDR2 ANQGSEA. V was clipped by 4 bases and J by 8 bases, with 18 bases between them. The CDR3 runs to 14 residues. CDR3 loop: CSVAGGGASDEQFF. CDR3 DNA sequence: TGCAGCGTTGCCGGCGGGGGCGCATCCGATGAGCAGTTCTTC.

The chain links TRBV7-9 to TRBJ1-2; a weak D match, TRBD1 (5 bases). Germline CDR1 is SEHNR and CDR2 is FQNEAQ (reference sequence). V was trimmed by 1 base and J by 3 bases, leaving 15 bases between them. The CDR3 loop spans 16 amino acids. CDR3 sequence reads: CASSLGATVPYYGYTF. The CDR3 region has the DNA TGTGCCAGCAGCTTAGGGGCGACAGTTCCTTACTATGGCTACACCTTC.

This rearrangement joins TRBV18 to TRBJ2-7; TRBD1 matches 11 bases. This CDR3 has 15 amino acids. The germline V gene encodes CDR1 KGHSH and CDR2 LQKENI. Trimming cost V 6 bases and J 2 bases; bases outside gene matches: 6. This CDR3 reads CASSRGTGGTYEQYF. CDR3 in DNA: TGTGCCAGCTCTCGCGGGACAGGGGGGACCTACGAGCAGTACTTC.

The chain combines TRBV10-3 with TRBJ2-1; 14 bases fit TRBD2. With 7 bases clipped from V and 16 bases from J, the junction kept 12 bases outside the gene matches. The CDR3 is 14 amino acids. Looked up from germline, CDR1 is ENHRY and CDR2 is SYGVKD. The CDR3 nucleotides read TGTGCCATCAAACAGGGGACTAGCGGGAGTACCGTATTCTTC. Translating gives CAIKQGTSGSTVFF.

The chain is built from TRBV28 and TRBJ2-1; 9 positions match TRBD2. Germline values: CDR1 MDHEN, CDR2 SYDVKM. Losses at the gene ends were 3 bases for V and 5 bases for J; bases not matched to a gene: 5. The CDR3 extends over 15 amino acids. The CDR3 nucleotides are TGTGCCAGCAGTTTTCAGACTAGCGGTGACAATGAGCAGTTCTTC. Translation gives CASSFQTSGDNEQFF.

J is TRBJ1-2 and V is TRBV24-1, with TRBD1 matching 7 bases. J gave up 9 bases and V 1 base, and 16 bases lay outside the gene matches. The CDR3 loop spans 17 amino acids. Germline CDR1 is KGHDR and CDR2 is SFDVKD. The CDR3 region has the DNA TGTGCCACCAGTGATTTTGGCGGACCTGACAGGGATAGGAGCTACACCTTC. Translating it yields CATSDFGGPDRDRSYTF.